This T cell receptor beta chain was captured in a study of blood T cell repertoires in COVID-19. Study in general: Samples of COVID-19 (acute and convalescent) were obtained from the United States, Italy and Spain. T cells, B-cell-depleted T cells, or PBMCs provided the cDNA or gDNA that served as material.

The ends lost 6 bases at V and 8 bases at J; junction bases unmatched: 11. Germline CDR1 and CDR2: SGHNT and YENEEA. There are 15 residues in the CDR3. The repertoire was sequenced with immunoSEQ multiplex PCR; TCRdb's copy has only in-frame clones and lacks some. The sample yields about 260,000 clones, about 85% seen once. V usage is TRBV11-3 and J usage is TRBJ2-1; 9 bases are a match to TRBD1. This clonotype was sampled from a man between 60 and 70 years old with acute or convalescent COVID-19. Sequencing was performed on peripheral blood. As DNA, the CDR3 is TGTGCCAGCAGAAAAGCCGGGACAGGGAGCGATGAGCAGTTCTTC. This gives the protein CASRKAGTGSDEQFF.